This T cell receptor (beta chain) was sequenced during a study of cytomegalovirus exposure and HLA in healthy donors. General observations from the study: Diagnosis of cytomegalovirus status made by the classifier reportedly showed high specificity and sensitivity. TCR beta chains numbering some 160 were designated cytomegalovirus-associated.

The CDR3 has 16 amino acids. Trimming removed 0 bases from V and 3 bases from J, with 11 bases in between. From germline, CDR1 is LGHNA and CDR2 YNFKEQ. This clone came up a few times. Its matching antigen is unknown. PCR used 60 Vbeta primers and 13 Jbeta primers. Repertoires were generated with immunoSEQ multiplex PCR, while TCRdb's copy carries only in-frame clones and drops some. Of around 120,000 clones in the sample, over 60% were seen once. Input material: PBMCs. The rearrangement links TRBV4-2 to TRBJ1-4, with TRBD1 as a possible D gene (6 bases). The TCR was taken from a human donor in good health. Here the CDR3 reads CASSQDLGQSNEKLFF. Here the CDR3 DNA reads TGTGCCAGCAGCCAAGATCTTGGACAGTCTAATGAAAAACTGTTTTTT.